The rows below give T cell receptor beta chains drawn from one sample of a study of T-cell reconstitution after alpha-beta-depleted transplantation in children. TCRdb used MiXCR to reprocess the PCR reads, holding one entry per CDR3 protein. This sample has fewer than 700,000 distinct CDR3 sequences, with 13% found just once. The specimen comprised PBMCs, mostly from graft donor cells, sampled 360 days after TCRalphabeta/CD19-depleted stem cell transplant. These receptors were collected from a male patient younger than 18 who had a stem cell transplant for acute myeloid leukemia, so the T cells may come from the graft donor. The CDR3 runs from the conserved cysteine through the conserved F or W. D genes are given only for firm matches. Not every row has a clone size; where given, it reads once, few, many or a size class.

j_call d_call v_call clone_size cdr3_length cdr3_aa cdr3_nt
TRBJ2-7 - TRBV29-1 many 13 CSVESTGYYEQYF TGCAGCGTTGAATCGACAGGTTACTACGAGCAGTACTTC
TRBJ1-4 - TRBV4-3 few 16 CASSQDDRIFNEKLFF TGCGCCAGCAGCCAAGACGACCGGATTTTTAATGAAAAACTGTTTTTT
TRBJ2-7 TRBD2 TRBV18 many 16 CASSNYPGLAIYEQYF TGTGCCAGCTCAAATTATCCGGGACTAGCTATATACGAGCAGTACTTC
TRBJ2-7 TRBD2 TRBV28 - 16 CASSFRGGEPSYEQYF TGTGCCAGCAGCTTCCGGGGGGGGGAGCCTTCCTACGAGCAGTACTTC
TRBJ2-3 - TRBV11-2 few 16 CASSSFRAWSRATQYF TGTGCCAGCAGCTCCTTTCGGGCCTGGAGTCGTGCTACGCAGTATTTT
TRBJ2-1 - TRBV4-3 - 15 CASSARQVVYNEQFF TGCGCCAGCAGCGCTCGACAGGTAGTCTACAATGAGCAGTTCTTC
TRBJ2-2 - TRBV28 few 15 CASSLGLPTDGELFF TGTGCCAGCAGTTTGGGGTTACCTACTGACGGGGAGCTGTTTTTT
TRBJ2-1 TRBD2 TRBV5-1 many 16 CASSPEAGEWYNEQFF TGCGCCAGCAGCCCAGAAGCGGGAGAGTGGTACAATGAGCAGTTCTTC
TRBJ2-3 - TRBV20-1 few 13 CSAPVLKPDTQYF TGCAGTGCTCCAGTCTTGAAGCCAGATACGCAGTATTTT
TRBJ2-6 - TRBV20-1 - 15 CSARDRVTGANVLTF TGCAGTGCTAGAGATAGAGTCACTGGGGCCAACGTCCTGACTTTC
TRBJ2-1 - TRBV28 - 17 CASSPFARGRPYNEQFF TGTGCCAGCAGTCCCTTCGCCCGAGGGAGACCCTACAATGAGCAGTTCTTC
TRBJ2-7 TRBD1 TRBV12-3/TRBV12-4 - 16 CASSLTRGTVSYEQYF TGTGCCAGCAGTTTAACCCGTGGGACAGTCTCCTACGAGCAGTACTTC
TRBJ1-5 - TRBV20-1 - 13 CSAYTGGNQPQHF TGCAGTGCCTACACTGGGGGCAATCAGCCCCAGCATTTT
TRBJ2-3 - TRBV12-3/TRBV12-4 - 15 CASSSPGAWEDTQYF TGTGCCAGCAGTTCCCCGGGAGCATGGGAAGATACGCAGTATTTT
TRBJ2-3 TRBD2 TRBV19 few 17 CASSIDAGTRTEDTQYF TGTGCCAGTAGTATAGATGCCGGGACTAGGACGGAAGATACGCAGTATTTT
TRBJ2-3 TRBD2 TRBV15 - 19 CATSRDPGLAEISTDTQYF TGTGCCACCAGCAGAGATCCGGGACTAGCGGAGATTAGCACAGATACGCAGTATTTT
TRBJ2-3 - TRBV6-2/TRBV6-3 many 15 CASSYGLPGPLNSYF TGTGCCAGCAGTTACGGACTTCCGGGACCCTTAAATTCATATTTT
TRBJ2-5 - TRBV28 few 14 CASTRGGPQETQYF TGTGCCAGCACCCGAGGAGGACCTCAAGAGACCCAGTACTTC
TRBJ2-7 TRBD1 TRBV20-1 - 15 CSARTGTGVSYEQYF TGCAGTGCTAGAACCGGGACAGGGGTCTCCTACGAGCAGTACTTC
TRBJ1-2 - TRBV2 - 16 CASSERMGQPGHGYTF TGTGCCAGCAGTGAAAGGATGGGGCAGCCGGGCCATGGCTACACCTTC
TRBJ2-7 TRBD1 TRBV29-1 few 15 CSGSTGTGVSYEQYF TGCAGCGGGAGTACCGGGACAGGGGTCTCCTACGAGCAGTACTTC
TRBJ2-6 - TRBV7-6 many 15 CASSEKLVWANVLTF TGTGCCAGCAGCGAAAAACTAGTTTGGGCCAACGTCCTGACTTTC
TRBJ2-7 - TRBV9 - 15 CASSVGSSPSYEQYF TGTGCCAGCAGCGTAGGGTCGAGCCCGTCCTACGAGCAGTACTTC
TRBJ2-7 TRBD2 TRBV20-1 few 13 CSAGTSGRYEQYF TGCAGTGCTGGCACTAGCGGGAGATACGAGCAGTACTTC
TRBJ2-1 - TRBV5-1 - 16 CASSYPLLSSYNEQFF TGCGCCAGCAGCTACCCATTACTGAGCTCCTACAATGAGCAGTTCTTC
TRBJ1-1 - TRBV6-5 - 18 CASSYRPKRASMNTEAFF TGTGCCAGCAGTTACCGCCCGAAGCGGGCTTCCATGAACACTGAAGCTTTCTTT
TRBJ2-1 - TRBV20-1 many 12 CSARLGGGEQFF TGCAGTGCCCGCTTGGGCGGTGGTGAGCAGTTCTTC
TRBJ1-1 - TRBV11-2 - 14 CASSLGTVPWGAFF TGTGCCAGCAGCTTAGGGACAGTCCCCTGGGGGGCTTTCTTT
TRBJ1-1 - TRBV7-2 few 14 CASTTWGARTEAFF TGTGCCAGCACCACCTGGGGGGCTCGAACTGAAGCTTTCTTT
TRBJ2-7 - TRBV18 many 11 CASSGPYEQYF TGTGCCAGCTCAGGCCCCTACGAGCAGTACTTC
TRBJ1-5 - TRBV2 few 17 CASSDTGASGFAQPQHF TGTGCCAGCAGCGACACCGGGGCCAGCGGATTTGCTCAGCCCCAGCATTTT
TRBJ1-1 TRBD1 TRBV5-1 few 17 CASSSPLGTGWNTEAFF TGCGCCAGCAGCTCGCCTTTGGGGACAGGATGGAACACTGAAGCTTTCTTT
TRBJ1-6 - TRBV27 - 13 CASSKGNNSPLHF TGTGCCAGCAGTAAGGGGAATAATTCACCCCTCCACTTT
TRBJ1-5 - TRBV15 few 14 CATSRASGIQPQHF TGTGCCACCAGCAGAGCCAGCGGGATTCAGCCCCAGCATTTT
TRBJ2-7 TRBD2 TRBV3-1 many 15 CASSQETGGFYERYF TGTGCCAGCAGCCAAGAGACGGGAGGGTTCTACGAGCGGTACTTC
TRBJ2-3 TRBD2 TRBV9 - 19 CASSPGGGGLPPHTDTQYF TGTGCCAGCAGCCCCGGTGGGGGAGGGCTCCCCCCACACACAGATACGCAGTATTTT
TRBJ2-4 - TRBV18 - 13 CASSPHRDSIQYF TGTGCCAGCTCACCACACCGTGACAGTATTCAGTACTTC
TRBJ2-7 - TRBV29-1 - 14 CSVFKGPYSYEQYF TGCAGCGTTTTTAAGGGGCCTTACTCCTACGAGCAGTACTTC
TRBJ1-5 TRBD1 TRBV28 - 14 CASSGDRTYQPQHF TGTGCCAGCAGTGGGGACAGGACCTATCAGCCCCAGCATTTT
TRBJ2-3 - TRBV7-3 - 14 CASSPEVNTDTQYF TGTGCCAGCAGCCCCGAGGTAAACACAGATACGCAGTATTTT
TRBJ1-4 - TRBV5-1 many 11 CAGQRAEKLFF TGCGCCGGACAGAGGGCGGAGAAACTGTTTTTT
TRBJ1-6 - TRBV9 - 15 CASSVAGVVSSPLHF TGTGCCAGCAGCGTAGCGGGGGTAGTAAGTTCACCCCTCCACTTT